This is a list of T cell receptor beta chains from one sample in a study of type 1 regulatory T cells. TCRdb analysed the reads with MiXCR anew, one entry per CDR3 protein. Here the sample spans about 24,000 distinct CDR3 sequences, 72% being singletons. Antigens of these TCRs are unknown. Material for sequencing was cultured T cells, either the whole culture or a sorted T cell fraction (not recorded which). The origin of the receptors is a human donor in good health. Each CDR3 is given with its conserved first and last residue. The D gene is left open where the match is weak. A row's size may be missing; if present it is once, few, many or a size class.

clone size	J gene	V gene	D gene	CDR3 protein	CDR3 DNA
NA	TRBJ2-5	TRBV20-1	NA	CSGQLPGKETQYF	TGCAGTGGTCAGCTTCCAGGGAAAGAGACCCAGTACTTC
NA	TRBJ1-1	TRBV11-2	NA	CASSFLEWDAEAFF	TGTGCCAGCAGCTTTTTAGAATGGGACGCTGAAGCTTTCTTT
NA	TRBJ1-1	TRBV28	NA	CASKELNTEAFF	TGTGCCAGCAAGGAGTTGAACACTGAAGCTTTCTTT
NA	TRBJ2-3	TRBV3-1	NA	CAVGVGDTQYF	TGTGCAGTCGGCGTTGGAGATACGCAGTATTTT
NA	TRBJ2-7	TRBV18	NA	CASSPEGFRADEQYF	TGTGCCAGCTCACCTGAAGGGTTCCGGGCCGACGAGCAGTACTTC
NA	TRBJ2-1	TRBV11-1	NA	CASSPTRGTYNEQFF	TGTGCCAGCAGCCCCACTAGGGGGACCTACAATGAGCAGTTCTTC
few	TRBJ2-3	TRBV20-1	TRBD2	CSAPTAGGLGDTQYF	TGCAGTGCGCCGACGGCGGGGGGCCTGGGGGATACGCAGTATTTT
NA	TRBJ2-3	TRBV3-1	TRBD2	CASKLSGVGDTQYF	TGTGCCAGCAAACTAAGCGGGGTTGGAGATACGCAGTATTTT
NA	TRBJ2-5	TRBV12-3/TRBV12-4	NA	CASSPWGWGLTETQYF	TGTGCCAGCAGTCCTTGGGGATGGGGATTAACGGAGACCCAGTACTTC
NA	TRBJ2-7	TRBV3-1	NA	CASSDTGTSYGQYF	TGTGCCAGCAGCGATACCGGGACCTCCTACGGGCAGTACTTC
NA	TRBJ2-2	TRBV10-3	NA	CAISERGATGELFF	TGTGCCATCAGTGAGCGGGGGGCTACCGGGGAGCTGTTTTTT
few	TRBJ1-2	TRBV6-2/TRBV6-3	TRBD1	CASSIGQGAPGYTF	TGTGCCAGCAGTATCGGACAGGGGGCGCCTGGCTACACCTTC
NA	TRBJ1-1	TRBV21-1	NA	CASKPPQGGTEAFF	TGTGCCAGCAAACCCCCACAGGGAGGGACTGAAGCTTTCTTT
NA	TRBJ2-7	TRBV29-1	NA	CSVEDDTTYEQYF	TGCAGCGTTGAAGACGACACTACCTACGAGCAGTACTTC
NA	TRBJ2-1	TRBV5-1	TRBD1	CASTTGAFQNEQFF	TGCGCCAGCACAACAGGGGCATTCCAAAATGAGCAGTTCTTC
once	TRBJ2-5	TRBV12-3/TRBV12-4	NA	CASSPGPPQETQYF	TGTGCCAGCAGCCCGGGCCCTCCCCAAGAGACCCAGTACTTC
once	TRBJ2-3	TRBV7-2	TRBD2	CASSRRLAGGTTDTQYF	TGTGCCAGCAGCCGCCGACTAGCGGGGGGCACCACAGATACGCAGTATTTT
NA	TRBJ1-4	TRBV20-1	TRBD1	CSASGTGQQSEKLFF	TGCAGTGCTTCCGGGACAGGGCAACAGAGTGAAAAACTGTTTTTT
NA	TRBJ2-6	TRBV15	NA	CATSLGSGANVLTF	TGTGCCACCAGCCTTGGATCTGGGGCCAACGTCCTGACTTTC
few	TRBJ2-1	TRBV4-1	TRBD1	CASSRSGDRVINEQFF	TGCGCCAGCAGCCGATCAGGGGACAGGGTGATCAATGAGCAGTTCTTC
NA	TRBJ1-4	TRBV5-1	NA	CASSSGPQGIGEKLFF	TGCGCCAGCAGTTCCGGGCCACAGGGAATTGGGGAAAAACTGTTTTTT
NA	TRBJ1-2	TRBV6-5	TRBD1	CASSSATGTRGYTF	TGTGCCAGCAGTTCCGCGACAGGGACGAGGGGCTACACCTTC
NA	TRBJ2-2	TRBV4-3	NA	CASSQGGVETGELFF	TGCGCCAGCAGCCAAGGGGGAGTAGAAACCGGGGAGCTGTTTTTT
NA	TRBJ2-3	TRBV5-1	TRBD2	CASSLELAGVTDTQYF	TGCGCCAGCAGCTTGGAGCTAGCGGGGGTCACAGATACGCAGTATTTT
NA	TRBJ1-2	TRBV4-2	NA	CASSQATTVNYGYTF	TGTGCCAGCAGCCAAGCGACGACAGTTAACTATGGCTACACCTTC
few	TRBJ2-3	TRBV5-1	NA	CASSLVGDTQYF	TGCGCCAGCAGCTTGGTTGGAGATACGCAGTATTTT
NA	TRBJ1-1	TRBV20-1	NA	CSARAGGTNTEAFF	TGCAGTGCTAGGGCGGGCGGAACAAACACTGAAGCTTTCTTT
NA	TRBJ1-1	TRBV29-1	TRBD1	CSVAPGGTSTEAFF	TGCAGCGTGGCCCCAGGGGGCACGAGCACTGAAGCTTTCTTT
few	TRBJ1-1	TRBV4-1	NA	CASSQTGAGGNTEAFF	TGCGCCAGCAGCCAAACCGGGGCCGGGGGGAACACTGAAGCTTTCTTT
NA	TRBJ2-1	TRBV10-3	NA	CAISGGYNEQFF	TGTGCCATCAGTGGGGGTTACAATGAGCAGTTCTTC
NA	TRBJ2-7	TRBV7-9	TRBD1	CASSPTRARGLIYEQYF	TGTGCCAGCAGCCCGACTCGGGCCAGGGGGCTTATCTACGAGCAGTACTTC
NA	TRBJ1-2	TRBV18	TRBD1	CASSPDRDRLHYTF	TGTGCCAGCTCACCTGACAGGGACCGCCTCCACTACACCTTC
NA	TRBJ2-2	TRBV7-9	NA	CASSPQNTGELFF	TGTGCCAGCAGCCCCCAGAACACCGGGGAGCTGTTTTTT
NA	TRBJ2-7	TRBV6-6	NA	CASSTGTTNSYEQYF	TGTGCCAGCAGTACCGGGACAACTAACTCCTACGAGCAGTACTTC
few	TRBJ2-2	TRBV18	NA	CASSPPVHGPGGTGELFF	TGTGCCAGCTCACCACCGGTTCACGGGCCCGGTGGCACCGGGGAGCTGTTTTTT
medium-sized	TRBJ2-3	TRBV2	TRBD1	CASSEQGALDTQYF	TGTGCCAGCAGTGAACAGGGGGCCTTAGATACGCAGTATTTT
NA	TRBJ2-1	TRBV19	NA	CASSRARDPSYNEQFF	TGTGCCAGTAGTCGGGCGCGAGACCCATCCTACAATGAGCAGTTCTTC
NA	TRBJ2-7	TRBV20-1	NA	CSARPQGRAYEQYF	TGCAGTGCTAGACCCCAGGGGCGAGCCTACGAGCAGTACTTC
few	TRBJ1-2	TRBV20-1	TRBD1	CSARNTGGGYTF	TGCAGTGCTAGAAACACAGGGGGCGGCTACACCTTC
NA	TRBJ1-6	TRBV20-1	TRBD1	CSAKLQGGGYNSPLHF	TGCAGTGCTAAGCTACAGGGGGGAGGTTATAATTCACCCCTCCACTTT